This T cell receptor (beta chain) was recorded in a study of OX40 agonist ivuxolimab in advanced cancers. Regarding the study in general: Ivuxolimab, which targeted the costimulatory receptor OX40 (CD134), was an agonistic, fully human IgG2 monoclonal antibody. Intravenous ivuxolimab was administered to patients every 2 weeks at six dose levels: 0.01, 0.1, 0.3, 1.5, 3 and 10 mg/kg. Of the 50 to 55 dose-escalation patients, hepatocellular carcinoma was present in about 20, melanoma in approximately 15, renal cell carcinoma in 9 and head and neck cancer in 9. The dose-escalation cohort was around 83% male with a mean age of about 65 years, ranging from about 23 to 85. Prior anti-PD-1, anti-PD-L1 or anti-CTLA-4 therapy was permitted, and checkpoint inhibitors had been received by around 39% of dose-escalation patients. Partial responses occurred in three dose-escalation patients, of whom one had hepatocellular carcinoma and two had cutaneous melanoma. Peripheral TCRbeta sequencing aimed to test whether ivuxolimab altered TCR sequence diversity and caused clonal T-cell expansion. The paper describes the monotherapy dose-escalation part (N of about 57 patients) of the phase I trial of ivuxolimab. The paper as a whole reports these results and caveats: The antigen specificity of the clonally expanded peripheral T cells was not determined. At doses of 0.1 to 3.0 mg/kg, clonal expansion of both CD4+ and CD8+ blood T cells was observed from baseline to week 6. In partial responders in the 0.1-3.0 mg/kg groups, normalized peripheral clonal expansion was found to be among the lowest, especially among CD8+ T cells. Low levels of normalized T-cell clonal expansion were also seen in some patients who did not respond. After ivuxolimab, more expanded clones were found on average in CD8+ T cells than in CD4+ T cells.

Notes on this clone: The antigen it recognizes is unknown. Per-base quality was not reported, and no clone a single base away is much larger than it.

The trial excluded patients who had a history of autoimmune disease or who were on systemic immunosuppression. Peripheral blood for TCR sequencing was collected from all dose cohorts at baseline, on cycle 4 day 1, and on cycle 7 day 1. The samples were drawn from a first-in-human, open-label, multicenter phase I dose-escalation trial of ivuxolimab. Adults with locally advanced or metastatic melanoma, renal cell, hepatocellular, or head and neck squamous cell carcinoma were enrolled in the trial. Before TCR sequencing, CD4+ T cells and CD8+ T cells from peripheral blood were sorted into separate populations. For sequencing of the TCRbeta CDR3 region, genomic DNA was extracted from the sorted cells. The immunoSEQ Assay was used for sequencing of TCRbeta CDR3 regions. In its TCRdb copy, this immuneACCESS table keeps in-frame sequences only and misses some clones. Where compared with another copy, unresolved V genes explain less than half of these, and the others have no known cause. For this sample the table gives about 59,000 clones, of which less than 85% were detected only once. The ten largest account for 0.4% to 0.55% of the sample.

Inclusive of the bounding cysteine and phenylalanine, the CDR3 is 19 residues long. The read is trimmed to its CDR3 DNA, 57 bases read in frame from base 1. The CDR1 and CDR2 encoded by the germline V gene (reference sequence) are LNHDA and SQIVND. Trimming takes 2 bases from V and 5 bases from J, and the germline ends sit 26 bases apart. The sequencing here drew on CD4+ or CD8+ T cells sorted from blood, taken in a trial of the OX40 agonist ivuxolimab. This chain is built from TRBV19 and TRBJ2-3; the D gene is possibly TRBD1 or TRBD2, each agreeing over 7 bases. The receptor comes from an adult with an advanced solid tumor such as melanoma, head and neck, liver or kidney cancer. The nucleotides read TGTGCCAGTAGTATACGCGTCAGGGGGGCGGGGGCCTCCGAAGATACGCAGTATTTT. The resulting protein is CASSIRVRGAGASEDTQYF.